The rows below give T cell receptor beta chains drawn from one sample of a study of Ad26.COV2.S vaccination and SARS-CoV-2 variants. Here immunoSEQ multiplex PCR was the method, and the copy in TCRdb shows in-frame clones only, minus some. The profile covers around 350,000 clones, with under 95% appearing a single time and 3% to 5% taken by the ten largest. This sample comprised peripheral blood, obtained after recovery from COVID-19. These receptors were obtained from a human donor who had recovered from COVID-19. Each CDR3 is given with its conserved first and last residue. The order of the fields is D gene, clone size, J gene, V gene, CDR3 DNA, CDR3 protein. The D gene is left open where the match is weak. Clone size is stated in some rows and not others, as once, few, many or a class when expanded.

d_gene: TRBD1; abundance: .; j_gene: TRBJ2-1; v_gene: TRBV15; CDR3nt: TGTGCCACCAGCAGAAGTCCGGGACAGGGGTACAATGAGCAGTTCTTC; CDR3aa: CATSRSPGQGYNEQFF
d_gene: .; abundance: few; j_gene: TRBJ2-1; v_gene: TRBV12-3/TRBV12-4; CDR3nt: TGTGCCAGCAGGGGGGACAAGCAGTTCTTC; CDR3aa: CASRGDKQFF
d_gene: .; abundance: .; j_gene: TRBJ1-4; v_gene: TRBV14; CDR3nt: TGTGCCAGCAGCCAGGCCGACCCTCTTGAAAAACTGTTTTTT; CDR3aa: CASSQADPLEKLFF
d_gene: .; abundance: .; j_gene: TRBJ2-3; v_gene: TRBV7-8; CDR3nt: TGTGCCAGCAGCTTAGAACCGAAAAGCACAGATACGCAGTATTTT; CDR3aa: CASSLEPKSTDTQYF
d_gene: TRBD1; abundance: .; j_gene: TRBJ1-4; v_gene: TRBV5-1; CDR3nt: TGCGCCAGCAGCTCAACAGGGGCCTCAACTAATGAAAAACTGTTTTTT; CDR3aa: CASSSTGASTNEKLFF
d_gene: TRBD1; abundance: .; j_gene: TRBJ2-7; v_gene: TRBV2; CDR3nt: TGTGCCAGCAGCCCCGGGACAGGGAACGAGCAGTACTTC; CDR3aa: CASSPGTGNEQYF
d_gene: .; abundance: .; j_gene: TRBJ1-1; v_gene: TRBV14; CDR3nt: TGTGCCAGCAGTAACTTGCTAAAAACTGAAGCTTTCTTT; CDR3aa: CASSNLLKTEAFF
d_gene: .; abundance: .; j_gene: TRBJ2-7; v_gene: TRBV6-1; CDR3nt: TGTGCCAGCAGTGAAGCTCCACAGAGTGGCGAGCAGTACTTC; CDR3aa: CASSEAPQSGEQYF
d_gene: .; abundance: .; j_gene: TRBJ1-2; v_gene: TRBV6-6; CDR3nt: TGTGCCAGCAGCCCCGGGACAAACTATGGCTACACCTTC; CDR3aa: CASSPGTNYGYTF
d_gene: TRBD1; abundance: .; j_gene: TRBJ1-1; v_gene: TRBV5-1; CDR3nt: TGCGCCAGCAGCTTGATAGGGGGCCCTGAAGCTTTCTTT; CDR3aa: CASSLIGGPEAFF
d_gene: TRBD2; abundance: once; j_gene: TRBJ2-7; v_gene: TRBV7-9; CDR3nt: TGTGCCAGCAGCCTAGCGGGGGCCCCCTACGAGCAGTACTTC; CDR3aa: CASSLAGAPYEQYF
d_gene: TRBD1; abundance: .; j_gene: TRBJ2-5; v_gene: TRBV5-4; CDR3nt: TGTGCCAGCAGCCTATGGGGGACAGGGACAGAAGAGACCCAGTACTTC; CDR3aa: CASSLWGTGTEETQYF
d_gene: .; abundance: .; j_gene: TRBJ1-3; v_gene: TRBV12-3/TRBV12-4; CDR3nt: TGTGCCAGCAGTCCCCGAGCTAACACCATATATTTT; CDR3aa: CASSPRANTIYF
d_gene: .; abundance: .; j_gene: TRBJ2-7; v_gene: TRBV7-2; CDR3nt: TGTGCCAGCAGCGCAACAGGCGGCTACGAGCAGTACTTC; CDR3aa: CASSATGGYEQYF
d_gene: .; abundance: .; j_gene: TRBJ1-1; v_gene: TRBV7-3; CDR3nt: TGTGCCAGCAGCTTAAGGCAGAACACTGAAGCTTTCTTT; CDR3aa: CASSLRQNTEAFF
d_gene: .; abundance: .; j_gene: TRBJ1-1; v_gene: TRBV9; CDR3nt: TGTGCCAGCAGCCGGGGGGGTACTGAAGCTTTCTTT; CDR3aa: CASSRGGTEAFF
d_gene: .; abundance: .; j_gene: TRBJ1-2; v_gene: TRBV15; CDR3nt: TGTGCCACCAGCAGAGCACAGTATGGCTACACCTTC; CDR3aa: CATSRAQYGYTF
d_gene: .; abundance: .; j_gene: TRBJ2-1; v_gene: TRBV27; CDR3nt: TGTGCCAGCAGTTTGTCACTCCCCGTAGCGTTGGGGGATAATGAGCAGTTCTTC; CDR3aa: CASSLSLPVALGDNEQFF
d_gene: .; abundance: .; j_gene: TRBJ1-6; v_gene: TRBV27; CDR3nt: TGTGCCAGCAGTTTCTCTGGAATCTCCTATAATTCACCCCTCCACTTT; CDR3aa: CASSFSGISYNSPLHF
d_gene: TRBD1; abundance: .; j_gene: TRBJ2-3; v_gene: TRBV12-5; CDR3nt: TGTGCTAGTGGTTCGATCACCGGGACAGAAAAGCAAATAACAGATACGCAGTATTTT; CDR3aa: CASGSITGTEKQITDTQYF
d_gene: .; abundance: .; j_gene: TRBJ1-1; v_gene: TRBV29-1; CDR3nt: TGCAGCGGGAGGCAGTTGAACACTGAAGCTTTCTTT; CDR3aa: CSGRQLNTEAFF
d_gene: .; abundance: .; j_gene: TRBJ2-7; v_gene: TRBV10-2; CDR3nt: TGCGCCAGCAGTGCCGGAGCCTACGAGCAGTACTTC; CDR3aa: CASSAGAYEQYF
d_gene: TRBD2; abundance: .; j_gene: TRBJ2-7; v_gene: TRBV5-5; CDR3nt: TGTGCCAGCAGCGGCTCCGGGACTAGTCTCTACGAGCAGTACTTC; CDR3aa: CASSGSGTSLYEQYF
d_gene: TRBD1; abundance: .; j_gene: TRBJ1-2; v_gene: TRBV18; CDR3nt: TGTGCCAGCTCACCACAGACAGGGGTGGGTGGCTACACCTTC; CDR3aa: CASSPQTGVGGYTF
d_gene: TRBD1; abundance: .; j_gene: TRBJ1-1; v_gene: TRBV18; CDR3nt: TGTGCCAGCTCACCACCGGCCCAGGGGGAGAGTGAAGCTTTCTTT; CDR3aa: CASSPPAQGESEAFF
d_gene: TRBD1; abundance: .; j_gene: TRBJ1-2; v_gene: TRBV7-2; CDR3nt: TGTGCCAGCAGCTTAGGCGGACAGGGAGGTGGCTACACCTTC; CDR3aa: CASSLGGQGGGYTF
d_gene: .; abundance: .; j_gene: TRBJ1-2; v_gene: TRBV29-1; CDR3nt: TGCAGCGTTGATGCCCCCCATCGGTTTTCGATCTATGGCTACACCTTC; CDR3aa: CSVDAPHRFSIYGYTF
d_gene: TRBD2; abundance: .; j_gene: TRBJ2-2; v_gene: TRBV19; CDR3nt: TGTGCCAGTAGGGAACTAGCGGGGGGGCATACCGGGGAGCTGTTTTTT; CDR3aa: CASRELAGGHTGELFF
d_gene: .; abundance: .; j_gene: TRBJ1-1; v_gene: TRBV10-1; CDR3nt: TGCGCCAGCAGTGTAGGAGGGGTGAACACTGAAGCTTTCTTT; CDR3aa: CASSVGGVNTEAFF
d_gene: .; abundance: .; j_gene: TRBJ2-2; v_gene: TRBV9; CDR3nt: TGTGCCAGCAGCGTAGAAGGCCCTGGCCCCGGGGAGCTGTTTTTT; CDR3aa: CASSVEGPGPGELFF
d_gene: TRBD1; abundance: .; j_gene: TRBJ1-1; v_gene: TRBV2; CDR3nt: TGTGCCAGCAGTGAGAGGATAGTGAGGGGGCCGAACACTGAAGCTTTCTTT; CDR3aa: CASSERIVRGPNTEAFF